This T cell receptor beta chain comes out of a study of shared clonotypes between healthy human individuals. Study at large: CD4 naive cells filled three plates per donor, CD4 memory three, CD8 naive two and CD8 memory one.

Only CD45RO-negative cells positively selected for CCR7 counted as naive CD8 cells, so terminally differentiated effector memory CD45RA+ cells were excluded. Donors, healthy HIV-negative adults, lacked recent acute infections or vaccinations. The protocol was immunoSEQ multiplex PCR, while the TCRdb copy is restricted to in-frame clones and leaves out a portion. The sample has about 680,000 clones, under 95% seen once. Per germline, CDR1 MNHEY and CDR2 SMNVEV (reference sequence). The CDR3 loop spans 15 amino acids. The V end lost 0 bases, the J end lost 6 bases, and 11 bases lay between the germline ends.

Sequencing was performed on naive CD8+ T cells sorted from blood. This rearrangement joins TRBV27 to TRBJ2-2; no clear D gene. The sequence was obtained from a man aged 25-45 years in good health. CDR3 coding DNA: TGTGCCAGCAGTTTATCCCGCACCTACGCCGGGGAGCTGTTTTTT. Encoded protein: CASSLSRTYAGELFF.